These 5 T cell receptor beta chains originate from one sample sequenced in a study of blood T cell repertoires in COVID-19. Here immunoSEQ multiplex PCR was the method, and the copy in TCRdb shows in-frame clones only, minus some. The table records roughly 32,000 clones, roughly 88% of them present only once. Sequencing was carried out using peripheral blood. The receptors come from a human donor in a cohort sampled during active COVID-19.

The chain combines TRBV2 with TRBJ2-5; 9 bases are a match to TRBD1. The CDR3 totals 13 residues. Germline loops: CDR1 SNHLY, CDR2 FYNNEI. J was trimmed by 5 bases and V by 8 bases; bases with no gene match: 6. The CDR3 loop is CASGGTGKETQYF. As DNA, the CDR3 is TGTGCCAGCGGCGGGACAGGGAAGGAGACCCAGTACTTC. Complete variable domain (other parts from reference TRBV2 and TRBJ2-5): EPEVTQTPSHQVTQMGQEVILRCVPISNHLYFYWYRQILGQKVEFLVSFYNNEISEKSEIFDDQFSVERPDGSNFTLKIRSTKLEDSAMYFCASGGTGKETQYFGPGTRLLVL.

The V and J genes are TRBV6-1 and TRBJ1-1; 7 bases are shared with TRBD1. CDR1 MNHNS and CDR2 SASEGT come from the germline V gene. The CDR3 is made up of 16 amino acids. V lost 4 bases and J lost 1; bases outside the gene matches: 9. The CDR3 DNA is TGTGCCAGCAGTGGACTTCGACAGGGTAGGAACACTGAAGCTTTCTTT. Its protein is CASSGLRQGRNTEAFF.

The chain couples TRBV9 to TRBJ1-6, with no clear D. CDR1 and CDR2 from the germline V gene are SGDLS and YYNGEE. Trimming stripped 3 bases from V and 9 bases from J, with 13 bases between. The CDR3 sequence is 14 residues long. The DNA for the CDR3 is TGTGCCAGCAGCGGGACTGCGGGCAGTTCACCCCTCCACTTT. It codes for CASSGTAGSSPLHF.

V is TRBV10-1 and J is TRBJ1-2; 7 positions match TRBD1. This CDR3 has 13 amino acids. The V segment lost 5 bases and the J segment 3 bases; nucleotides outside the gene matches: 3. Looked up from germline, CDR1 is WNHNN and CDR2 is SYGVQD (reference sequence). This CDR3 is CASSRDRDYGYTF. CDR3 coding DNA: TGCGCCAGCAGTCGAGACAGGGACTATGGCTACACCTTC.

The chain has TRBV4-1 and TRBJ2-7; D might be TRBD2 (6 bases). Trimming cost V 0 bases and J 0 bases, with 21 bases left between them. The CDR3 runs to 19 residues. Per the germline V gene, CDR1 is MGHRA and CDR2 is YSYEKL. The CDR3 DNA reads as TGCGCCAGCAGCCAAGAAAGCTTCTCGGTAGCGGATAGCTCCTACGAGCAGTACTTC. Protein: CASSQESFSVADSSYEQYF.